This T cell receptor beta chain was sequenced for a study of blood T cell repertoires in COVID-19 (dated by TCRdb to 2018 to 2020). About the investigation overall: Collaborator samples came from the United States, Italy and Spain and covered acute and convalescent phases of COVID-19. The material from the prospective study consisted of cDNA or gDNA derived from T cells, B-cell-depleted T cells, or PBMCs. The dataset comprised deeply sampled blood TCRbeta repertoires from subjects exposed to, actively infected with, or recovered from COVID-19. The repertoires were made available in a free public database intended to serve as a resource for research on the immune response to SARS-CoV-2. Samples were obtained from the ongoing ImmuneRACE study (first 160 participants) and from approximately 1,200 subjects provided by 6 global collaborators. Nearly every sample came with metadata listing a de-identified subject ID, COVID-19 status, age in years and sex. Where available, HLA class I and class II types were obtained from metadata supplied by the sample provider rather than from assay-based typing.

Whole blood was collected in K2EDTA tubes by collaborating institutions according to the institutions' own protocols. For TCRbeta analysis, collaborators shipped samples in one of three forms: frozen whole blood, isolated PBMCs, or DNA extracted from either of those sample types. With regard to this clone: This clone's antigen is unknown. No much larger clone is present one base from it, and per-base qualities are unavailable.

TCRbeta CDR3 regions were amplified from genomic DNA by means of the immunoSEQ Assay, a bias-controlled multiplex PCR. Per the authors' processing: The number of nucleated cells in each sample was estimated from the amplification of reference gene primers within the assay. Sequence reads were collapsed and filtered to measure the absolute abundance of every unique TCRbeta CDR3 rearrangement. Productive Simpson clonality was computed per sample as the square root of Simpson's diversity index over productive rearrangements. The source is immuneACCESS, and TCRdb retained only in-frame sequences with V and J called. Part of the clones is not carried over; for the studies checked, unresolved V genes explain less than half of this, and the remainder is unexplained. V, J and clone size are taken as reported in that table, and D and trimming were inferred from the DNA itself. The sample includes 80,000 to 100,000 clones, with 86% observed a single time. The top ten hold about 17% of the sample.

After removal of 5 bases from V and 1 base from J, the junction retains 7 bases not matched to a gene. According to the germline V gene, CDR1 reads MDHEN and CDR2 reads SYDVKM. The CDR3 runs 16 residues from the cysteine to the phenylalanine. Just CDR3 DNA is preserved here, 48 bases in frame from base 1. Overall results and qualifications from the work: Clinical and demographic metadata were provided uncurated, with the amount varying by source and participant.

Sequencing input: peripheral blood. The chain was built from TRBV28 and TRBJ1-5, and TRBD1 matches 8 of the central bases. The clonotype was recovered from a woman over 75 with acute or convalescent COVID-19. The CDR3 protein sequence reads: CASSGQGGASNQPQHF. The nucleotide sequence reads as follows: TGTGCCAGCAGTGGACAGGGCGGTGCGAGCAATCAGCCCCAGCATTTT.